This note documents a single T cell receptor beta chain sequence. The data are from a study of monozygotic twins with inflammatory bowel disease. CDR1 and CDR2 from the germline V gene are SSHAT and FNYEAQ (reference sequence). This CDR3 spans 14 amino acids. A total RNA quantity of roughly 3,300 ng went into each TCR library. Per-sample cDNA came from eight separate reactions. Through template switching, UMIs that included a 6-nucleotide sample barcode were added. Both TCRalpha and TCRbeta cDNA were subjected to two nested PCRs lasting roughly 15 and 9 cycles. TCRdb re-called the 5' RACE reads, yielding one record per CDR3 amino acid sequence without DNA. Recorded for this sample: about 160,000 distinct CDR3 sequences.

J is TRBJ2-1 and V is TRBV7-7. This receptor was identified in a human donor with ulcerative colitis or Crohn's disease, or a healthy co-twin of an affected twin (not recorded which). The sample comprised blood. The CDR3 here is CASSLRFSIHEQFF.